This TCR beta chain was sequenced during a study of response to subunit inactivated influenza vaccine. As concerns this clonotype: Its antigen remains unidentified.

CDR3 size: 14 residues. Germline V CDR1 and CDR2: DFQATT, SNEGSKA (reference sequence). The V and J ends lost 0 bases and 6 bases respectively, with 15 bases between them. Using its own MiXCR run on the RT-PCR reads, TCRdb lists one record per CDR3 protein. Here the sample spans under 800,000 distinct CDR3 sequences, approximately 13% being singletons. Overall study results and limits: Researchers suggested that each seasonal influenza vaccination recruits few new T cells.

The source was PBMCs from blood, collected around 15 days before vaccination. The rearrangement joins TRBV20-1 to TRBJ2-7, with D possibly being TRBD1 or TRBD2 (6 bases each). The source is a man aged 45-60 years who received an inactivated influenza vaccine. CDR3 sequence reads: CSARDLPRGREQYF. The CDR3 DNA follows: TGCAGTGCTAGAGACCTTCCCCGGGGGCGCGAGCAGTACTTC.